A selection of T cell receptor beta chains follows, all from one sample in a study of control samples from healthy donors and cancer patients. Measured with immunoSEQ multiplex PCR; TCRdb has only the in-frame clones, and not every one. The profile covers about 74,000 clones, with over 75% appearing a single time and around 5.7% taken by the ten largest. The specimen sequenced was blood. Receptors were obtained from a woman in her forties or fifties in good health. Both conserved end residues are part of each CDR3. D genes are given only for firm matches. Some rows mark clone size as missing; the rest say once, few, many or name a class of expanded clone.

cdr3_nt cdr3_aa v_call d_call j_call clone_size
TGTGCCAGCAGCCCGGGGAGAAGCTCCTACAATGAGCAGTTCTTC CASSPGRSSYNEQFF TRBV7-2 NA TRBJ2-1 NA
TGTGCCAGCAGCGCCGGGGCCTCTGGGGCCAACGTCCTGACTTTC CASSAGASGANVLTF TRBV3-1/TRBV3-2 NA TRBJ2-6 NA
TGTGCCTGGGATATAACCCGAGGCACCATATATTTT CAWDITRGTIYF TRBV30 NA TRBJ1-3 NA
TGTGCCAGCAGCCTTAGCGGGGGGGCCGATTCAGCCGGGGAGCTGTTTTTT CASSLSGGADSAGELFF TRBV7-6 TRBD2 TRBJ2-2 NA
TGTGCCAGCAGCCCACATACCGGAGACCAGTACTTC CASSPHTGDQYF TRBV11-2 NA TRBJ2-5 NA
TGTGCCAGCAGCTTGGATCTAGTTGTGCTCGAGCAGTACTTC CASSLDLVVLEQYF TRBV5-4 NA TRBJ2-7 NA
TGCGCCAGCAGCCTTCCGACAGGGGCGAACACTGAAGCTTTCTTT CASSLPTGANTEAFF TRBV5-1 TRBD1 TRBJ1-1 NA
TGTGCCAGCAGCTCTCAATCCCTACCGAACGGTGAAGCTTTCTTT CASSSQSLPNGEAFF TRBV9 NA TRBJ1-1 NA
TGTGCCAGTAGTGGATGGGACAGCAACTATGGCTACACCTTC CASSGWDSNYGYTF TRBV19 TRBD1 TRBJ1-2 NA
TGTGCCAGCAGCCAAGAATGGCAGGGTACGAGTGGCTACACCTTC CASSQEWQGTSGYTF TRBV4-2 NA TRBJ1-2 NA
TGTGCCAGCGGGGAACGGACAGGGTATTATGGCTACACCTTC CASGERTGYYGYTF TRBV2 TRBD1 TRBJ1-2 NA
TGCGCCAGCAGCTTGGCAGGACTAGCAGAAGCCTTCTACAATGAGCAGTTCTTC CASSLAGLAEAFYNEQFF TRBV5-1 TRBD2 TRBJ2-1 NA
TGTGCCAGCAGTTACGCCCGGGGGCAGCCCCAGCATTTT CASSYARGQPQHF TRBV6-2/TRBV6-3 NA TRBJ1-5 NA
TGCGCCAGCAGCCAGGCCCAGGGGGCCTGGGAGCTGTTTTTT CASSQAQGAWELFF TRBV4-1 TRBD1 TRBJ2-2 NA
TGCGCCAGCAGCCAAGGGCAGGATGGGGATTCACCCCTCCACTTT CASSQGQDGDSPLHF TRBV4-1 NA TRBJ1-6 NA
TGTGCCAGCAATAAGGGCTCCAGCACTGAAGCTTTCTTT CASNKGSSTEAFF TRBV6-5 NA TRBJ1-1 NA
TGTGCCTGGAACCCCGGGGCCTTAAACCAAGAGACCCAGTACTTC CAWNPGALNQETQYF TRBV30 NA TRBJ2-5 NA
TGTGCCAGCAGCCTCGCGGGGGGGTATAGTGAGCAGTTCTTC CASSLAGGYSEQFF TRBV6-5 TRBD2 TRBJ2-1 NA
TGTGCCAGCAGCTCATCCCGGGGGGCGCGAGGCTACACCTTC CASSSSRGARGYTF TRBV7-2 NA TRBJ1-2 NA
TGCAGCGTGGGGGACAGCCTAGACTATGGCTACACCTTC CSVGDSLDYGYTF TRBV29-1 TRBD1 TRBJ1-2 NA
TGTGCCAGCAGCTTGGGGACGTGGACAGGGGCTGGAAACACCATATATTTT CASSLGTWTGAGNTIYF TRBV11-2 TRBD1 TRBJ1-3 NA
TGCGCCAGCAGAAAGGTGGCGGAGAACACTGAAGCTTTCTTT CASRKVAENTEAFF TRBV5-1 NA TRBJ1-1 NA
TGTGCCAGCAGTTATGTAGACAAACTATCTGAAGCTTTCTTT CASSYVDKLSEAFF TRBV6-6 NA TRBJ1-1 NA
TGTGCCAGCAGCGTAGTGGAGGTAGCGGGGGGAATATACACAGATACGCAGTATTTT CASSVVEVAGGIYTDTQYF TRBV9 TRBD2 TRBJ2-3 NA
TGTGCCAGCAGCTTCGATCAGGGACCGGGTATTCAGCCCCAGCATTTT CASSFDQGPGIQPQHF TRBV7-9 NA TRBJ1-5 NA
TGTGCCAGCAGCCCTTCTATTGGGGGTGAAGCTTTCTTT CASSPSIGGEAFF TRBV12-3/TRBV12-4 NA TRBJ1-1 NA
TGTGCCACCTGGGACCGGAATCAGCCCCAGCATTTT CATWDRNQPQHF TRBV6-5 NA TRBJ1-5 NA
TGTGCCAGCTGTTTGGCAGGACAGACTGAAAAACTGTTTTTT CASCLAGQTEKLFF TRBV7-9 NA TRBJ1-4 NA
TGCGCCAGCAGTGCTTTTAGCTATGAGCAGTTCTTC CASSAFSYEQFF TRBV5-1 NA TRBJ2-1 once
TGTGCCAGCAGCCGGGACTCTGATTCACCCCTCCACTTT CASSRDSDSPLHF TRBV12-3/TRBV12-4 NA TRBJ1-6 NA
TGTGCCAGCAGGGGGACAGGGGCCGGCGGGCAACATTCACCCCTCCACTTT CASRGTGAGGQHSPLHF TRBV5-6 TRBD1 TRBJ1-6 NA
TGCGCCAGCAGTGAACAAGCGGGAAACTACAATGAGCAGTTCTTC CASSEQAGNYNEQFF TRBV10-1 TRBD2 TRBJ2-1 NA
TGTGCCAGCTGGGCGTGGAACACCGGGGAGCTGTTTTTT CASWAWNTGELFF TRBV27 NA TRBJ2-2 NA
TGCGCCAGCAGCTTGGGTCCGGCGAACACCGGGGAGCTGTTTTTT CASSLGPANTGELFF TRBV5-1 NA TRBJ2-2 medium-sized
TGTGCCTGGAGCGCATTGTCGAGTCGGGACAGCTACACCTTC CAWSALSSRDSYTF TRBV30 NA TRBJ1-2 NA
TGTGCCAGCTCCCATGAGGTGGACACTGAAGCTTTCTTT CASSHEVDTEAFF TRBV18 NA TRBJ1-1 NA
TGTGCCAGCTCACCACTCACTGGGTCAGGGGCCAACACCATATATTTT CASSPLTGSGANTIYF TRBV18 NA TRBJ1-3 NA
TGCAGTGTAAGTGAACCACAGACAGATACGCAGTATTTT CSVSEPQTDTQYF TRBV20-1 NA TRBJ2-3 NA
TGCGCCAGCAGCCAAGATCTTCAGGGGGGAAATGCTAACTATGGCTACACCTTC CASSQDLQGGNANYGYTF TRBV4-1 TRBD1 TRBJ1-2 NA
TGTGCCACCCGGGCAGGAGGTTTGTGGACTGAAGCTTTCTTT CATRAGGLWTEAFF TRBV25-1 NA TRBJ1-1 few
TGCGCCAGCAGCTTGGCCCCCACGTCCACTGAAGCTTTCTTT CASSLAPTSTEAFF TRBV5-1 NA TRBJ1-1 NA
TGTGCCTGGAGTGCCGGGACAGGGACTGATTCTAACTATGGCTACACCTTC CAWSAGTGTDSNYGYTF TRBV30 TRBD1 TRBJ1-2 once
TGTGCCGGCTCTAGCGAGCACACCGGGGAGCTGTTTTTT CAGSSEHTGELFF TRBV2 NA TRBJ2-2 NA
TGCGCCAGCAGCCAAGATGGGTCACGCTCTGGAAACACCATATATTTT CASSQDGSRSGNTIYF TRBV4-1 NA TRBJ1-3 NA
TGTGCCAGCAGTTACGGTTGGGGAAACATTCAGTACTTC CASSYGWGNIQYF TRBV6-5 NA TRBJ2-4 few
TGTGCCTGGAGTCGGGGGACCTCTGGAAACACCATATATTTT CAWSRGTSGNTIYF TRBV30 NA TRBJ1-3 once
TGTGCCACAGTTGATGGCTCCTACAATGAGCAGTTCTTC CATVDGSYNEQFF TRBV19 NA TRBJ2-1 NA
TGTGCCAGCTCACGAGGATATAATGGGAACAATGAGCAGTTCTTC CASSRGYNGNNEQFF TRBV18 NA TRBJ2-1 NA
TGTGCCTGGCGGGATACAGGGGACAATCAGCCCCAGCATTTT CAWRDTGDNQPQHF TRBV30 TRBD1 TRBJ1-5 few
TGCGCCAGCAGTTACGGCGGGGGGGCCTGGAATGAGCAGTTCTTC CASSYGGGAWNEQFF TRBV5-1 TRBD2 TRBJ2-1 NA
TGTGCCAGCCGAGGACTGATCGGGGATACGCAGTATTTT CASRGLIGDTQYF TRBV6-6 NA TRBJ2-3 once
TGTGCCAGCAGCTTAGAGGCCACTGAAGCTTTCTTT CASSLEATEAFF TRBV7-9 NA TRBJ1-1 NA